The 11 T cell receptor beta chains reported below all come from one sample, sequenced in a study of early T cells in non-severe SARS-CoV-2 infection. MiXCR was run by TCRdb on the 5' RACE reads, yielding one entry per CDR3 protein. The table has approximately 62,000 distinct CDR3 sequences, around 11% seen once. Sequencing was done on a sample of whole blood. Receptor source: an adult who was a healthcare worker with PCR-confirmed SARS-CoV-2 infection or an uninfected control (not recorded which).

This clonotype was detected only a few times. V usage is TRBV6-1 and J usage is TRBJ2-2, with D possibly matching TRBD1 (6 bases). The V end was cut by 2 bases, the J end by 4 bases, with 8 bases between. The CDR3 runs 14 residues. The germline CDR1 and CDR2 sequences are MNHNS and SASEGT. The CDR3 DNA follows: TGTGCCAGCAGTGAACACAGGGTCACCGGGGAGCTGTTTTTT. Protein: CASSEHRVTGELFF.

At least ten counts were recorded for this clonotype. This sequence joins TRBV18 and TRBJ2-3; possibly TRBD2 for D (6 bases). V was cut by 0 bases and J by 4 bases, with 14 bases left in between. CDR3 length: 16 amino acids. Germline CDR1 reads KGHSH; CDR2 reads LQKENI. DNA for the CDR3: TGTGCCAGCTCACCACCGGTGCCGGGAGCCCCAGATACGCAGTATTTT. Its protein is CASSPPVPGAPDTQYF.

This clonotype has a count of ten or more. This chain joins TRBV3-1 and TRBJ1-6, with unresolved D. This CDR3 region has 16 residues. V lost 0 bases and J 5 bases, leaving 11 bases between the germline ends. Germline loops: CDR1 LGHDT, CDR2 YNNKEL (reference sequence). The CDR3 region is CASSQDLWRDNSPLHF. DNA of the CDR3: TGTGCCAGCAGCCAAGATCTATGGCGCGATAATTCACCCCTCCACTTT.

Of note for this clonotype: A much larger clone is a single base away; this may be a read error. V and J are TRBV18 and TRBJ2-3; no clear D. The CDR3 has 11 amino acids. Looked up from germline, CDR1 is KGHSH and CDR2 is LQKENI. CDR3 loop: CVSSPADTQYF. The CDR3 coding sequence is TGTGTCAGCTCACCGGCAGATACGCAGTATTTT.

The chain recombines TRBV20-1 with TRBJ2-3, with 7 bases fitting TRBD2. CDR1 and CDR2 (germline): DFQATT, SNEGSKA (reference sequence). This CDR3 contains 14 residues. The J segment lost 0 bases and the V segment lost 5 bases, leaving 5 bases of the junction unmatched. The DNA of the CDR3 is TGCAGTGCTTCTAGCGGCCCTAGCACAGATACGCAGTATTTT. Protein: CSASSGPSTDTQYF.

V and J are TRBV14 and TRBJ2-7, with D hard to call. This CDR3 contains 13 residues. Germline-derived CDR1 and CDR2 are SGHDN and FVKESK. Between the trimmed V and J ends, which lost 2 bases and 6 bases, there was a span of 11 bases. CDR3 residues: CASSQMSWGEQYF. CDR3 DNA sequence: TGTGCCAGCAGCCAAATGTCCTGGGGCGAGCAGTACTTC.

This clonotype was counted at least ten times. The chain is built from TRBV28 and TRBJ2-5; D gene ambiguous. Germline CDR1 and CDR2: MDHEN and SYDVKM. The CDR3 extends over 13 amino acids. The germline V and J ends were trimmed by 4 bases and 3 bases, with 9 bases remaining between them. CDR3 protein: CASSSGWEETQYF. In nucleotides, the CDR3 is TGTGCCAGCAGTTCTGGATGGGAAGAGACCCAGTACTTC.

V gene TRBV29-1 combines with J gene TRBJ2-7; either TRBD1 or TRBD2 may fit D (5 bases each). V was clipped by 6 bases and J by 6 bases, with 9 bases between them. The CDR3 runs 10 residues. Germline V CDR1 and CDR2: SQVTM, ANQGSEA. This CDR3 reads CSVGTGEQYF. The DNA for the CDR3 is TGCAGCGTAGGGACGGGCGAGCAGTACTTC.

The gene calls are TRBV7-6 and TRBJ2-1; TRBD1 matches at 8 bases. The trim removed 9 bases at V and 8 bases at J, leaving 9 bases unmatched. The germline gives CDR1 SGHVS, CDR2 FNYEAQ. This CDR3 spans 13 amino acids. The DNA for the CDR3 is TGTGCCAGTTCCAAAGACAGGGGCGATGAGCAGTTCTTC. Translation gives CASSKDRGDEQFF.

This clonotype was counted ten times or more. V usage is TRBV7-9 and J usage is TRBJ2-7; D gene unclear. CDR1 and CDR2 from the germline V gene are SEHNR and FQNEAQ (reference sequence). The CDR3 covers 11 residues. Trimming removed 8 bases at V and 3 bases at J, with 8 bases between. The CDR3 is CASSRSYEQYF. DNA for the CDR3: TGTGCCAGCTCTCGGAGCTACGAGCAGTACTTC.

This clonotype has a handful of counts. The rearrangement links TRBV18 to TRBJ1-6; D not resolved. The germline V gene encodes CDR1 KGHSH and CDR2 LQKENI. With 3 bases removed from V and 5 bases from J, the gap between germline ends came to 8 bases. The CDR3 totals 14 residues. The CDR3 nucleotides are TGTGCCAGCTCACCTCAGGACCATAATTCACCCCTCCACTTT. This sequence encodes CASSPQDHNSPLHF.